This section outlines one T cell receptor beta chain sequence together with its context. A single count supports this clone. The antigen this receptor binds is unknown. It has no much larger one-base neighbor in the sample; base qualities were not kept. In the paper's terms, the time point label means: 20-29 weeks after completion of therapy. The patients had received solid-organ transplants and had cytomegalovirus that was drug-resistant/recurrent. About nine people from the trial were chosen for repertoire analysis because post-therapy peripheral blood mononuclear cells were available from them. Viable CD3+CD8+CD4- lymphocytes were sorted from PBMCs on a BD FACSAria III. The Qiagen DNeasy Kit was used to extract genomic DNA from sorted cells. Using the immunoSEQ two-step, bias-controlled multiplex PCR assay, TRB CDR3 regions were amplified from genomic DNA. CDR3 libraries were sequenced on an Illumina NextSeq 500. Under the source paper's analysis protocol: The immunoSEQ Analyzer platform was used for initial alignment and bioinformatics, including bias normalization against synthetic CDR3 analogs. Annotation of V, D and J genes followed the definitions in the IMGT database. VDJtools version 1.1.10 and the R package tcR version 2.2.1.11 were used with default settings for further TRBV analyses. GLIPH analysis was performed with version 1.0 using default settings. To test for significant clonotype frequency changes in CDR3 sequences with at least 5 reads, a 2-sided binomial test with Benjamini-Hochberg correction (alpha = 0.01) was used. TCRdb re-hosts the immuneACCESS table, in-frame sequences only. Its copies lack some clones; in the studies checked, an unresolved V gene accounts for under half of them, and the cause for the rest is not known. That table supplies the V and J calls and clone size; D and trimming were determined from the DNA. The table for this sample lists over 20,000 clones; 84% of them were counted only once. The top ten constitute around a third of the sample.

This sample was taken from a study of T cell therapy after organ transplantation (dated by TCRdb to the late 2010s). With respect to the entire study: The therapy products consisted of autologous CMV-specific T cells grown in vitro for approximately 14 days using a peptide pool of 30 HLA class I and II CMV epitopes. A follow-up TRBV repertoire analysis was performed on an open-label phase I trial of autologous CMV-specific adoptive T cell therapy in solid-organ transplant recipients. Of the roughly 10 patients, eight were classified as clinical responders and two as nonresponders. Patients were given up to 6 doses of T cells at 2-week intervals and were followed for approximately 29 weeks after finishing therapy. The median number of CMV-specific T cells given to patients was 1.92 x 10^8, delivered over 2 to 6 intravenous infusions. Blood samples for the long-term post-therapy time point were collected 20 to 29 weeks after therapy was completed. Long-term post-therapy samples were obtainable from only 8 of the 10 patients.

V was cut back by 3 bases and J by 0 bases, leaving a gap of 10 bases between them. The germline V gene (reference sequence) sets CDR1 to LNHNV and CDR2 to YYDKDF. The cysteine opens and the phenylalanine closes a CDR3 of 15 amino acids. The sequence is cut down to CDR3 DNA, 45 bases in frame from base 1. Broad study findings and their caveats: Reconstitution after therapy appeared to involve both transferred clonotypes and endogenous clonotypes that were not detected in the therapy products. Nonresponders showed marked pretherapy clonal expansions with minimal repertoire change after therapy. The small number of expansions detected in nonresponders may be due to reduced sample coverage caused by poor CD8+ T cell yield. Assessment of confounders such as concurrent antirejection and antiviral medications was prevented by the small cohort. Fold change in CD8 clonality after therapy inversely correlated with pretherapy clonality, suggesting less biased repertoires were more receptive to remodeling.

This TCR was sampled from a human patient who had received a solid organ transplant and had CMV disease. The graft donor may be the source of some T cells after a transplant. The sample here was CD8+ T cells from blood, taken after autologous CMV-specific T cell therapy. Recombination linked TRBV15 to TRBJ2-3, with a weak D call of TRBD1 (6 bases match). In nucleotides, the sequence is TGTGCCACCAGCAGCGGCAGGGGTAGCACAGATACGCAGTATTTT. This is translated as CATSSGRGSTDTQYF. Outside the CDR3, residues come from the reference TRBV15 and TRBJ2-3 proteins, so the full variable domain is: DAMVIQNPRYQVTQFGKPVTLSCSQTLNHNVMYWYQQKSSQAPKLLFHYYDKDFNNEADTPDNFQSRRPNTSFCFLDIRSPGLGDTAMYLCATSSGRGSTDTQYFGPGTRLTVL.